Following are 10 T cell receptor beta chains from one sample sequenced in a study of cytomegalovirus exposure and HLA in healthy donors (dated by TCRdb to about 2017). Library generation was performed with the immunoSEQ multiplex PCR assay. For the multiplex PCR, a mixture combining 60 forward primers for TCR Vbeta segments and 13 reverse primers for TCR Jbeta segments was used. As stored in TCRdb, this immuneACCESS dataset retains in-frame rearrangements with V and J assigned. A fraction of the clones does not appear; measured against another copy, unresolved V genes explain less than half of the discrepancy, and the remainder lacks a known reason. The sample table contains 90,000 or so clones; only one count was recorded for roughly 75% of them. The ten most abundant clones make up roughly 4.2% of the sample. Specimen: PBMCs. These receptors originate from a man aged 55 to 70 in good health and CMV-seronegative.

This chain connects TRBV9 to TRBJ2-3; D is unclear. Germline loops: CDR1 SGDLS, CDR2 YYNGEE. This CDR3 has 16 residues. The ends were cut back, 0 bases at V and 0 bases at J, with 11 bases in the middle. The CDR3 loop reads CASSVGVSPSTDTQYF. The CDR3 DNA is TGTGCCAGCAGCGTAGGAGTTTCGCCTAGCACAGATACGCAGTATTTT.

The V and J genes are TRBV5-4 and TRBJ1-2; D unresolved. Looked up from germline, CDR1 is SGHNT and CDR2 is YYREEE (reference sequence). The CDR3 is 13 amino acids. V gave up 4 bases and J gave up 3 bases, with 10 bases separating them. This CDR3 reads CASSRRMDYGYTF. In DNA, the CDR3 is TGTGCCAGCAGCCGGAGAATGGACTATGGCTACACCTTC.

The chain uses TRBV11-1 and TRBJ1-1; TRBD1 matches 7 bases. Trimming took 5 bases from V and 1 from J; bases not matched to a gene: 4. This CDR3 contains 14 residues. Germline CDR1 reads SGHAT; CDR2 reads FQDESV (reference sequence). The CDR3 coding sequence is TGTGCCAGCAGCATGGACAGGTCGAACACTGAAGCTTTCTTT. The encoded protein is CASSMDRSNTEAFF.

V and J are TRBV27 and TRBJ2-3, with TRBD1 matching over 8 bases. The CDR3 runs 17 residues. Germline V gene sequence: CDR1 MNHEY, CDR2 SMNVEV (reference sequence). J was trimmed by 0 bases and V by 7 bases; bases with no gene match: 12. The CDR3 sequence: CASTSGLGQGSTDTQYF. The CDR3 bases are TGTGCCAGCACCAGCGGCCTTGGACAGGGAAGCACAGATACGCAGTATTTT.

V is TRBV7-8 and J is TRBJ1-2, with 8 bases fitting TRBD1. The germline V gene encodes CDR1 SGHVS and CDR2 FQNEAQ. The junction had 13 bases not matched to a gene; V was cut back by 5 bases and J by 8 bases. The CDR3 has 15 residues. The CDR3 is CASSHGGQGAKGYTF. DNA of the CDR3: TGTGCCAGCAGCCACGGAGGACAGGGCGCGAAGGGCTACACCTTC.

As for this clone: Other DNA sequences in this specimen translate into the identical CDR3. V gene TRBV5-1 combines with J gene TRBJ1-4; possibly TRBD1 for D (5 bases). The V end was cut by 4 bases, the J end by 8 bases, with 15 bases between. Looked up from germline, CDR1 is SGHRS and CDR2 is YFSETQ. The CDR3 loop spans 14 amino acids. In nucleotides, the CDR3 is TGCGCCAGCAGCCCGGGCCAGGGTGGGGAAAAACTGTTTTTT. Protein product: CASSPGQGGEKLFF.

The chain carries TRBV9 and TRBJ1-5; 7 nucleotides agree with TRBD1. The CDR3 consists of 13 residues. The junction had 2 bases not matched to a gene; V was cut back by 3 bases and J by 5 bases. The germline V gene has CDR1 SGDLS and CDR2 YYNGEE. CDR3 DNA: TGTGCCAGCAGCGGACAGGGAGATCAGCCCCAGCATTTT. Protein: CASSGQGDQPQHF.

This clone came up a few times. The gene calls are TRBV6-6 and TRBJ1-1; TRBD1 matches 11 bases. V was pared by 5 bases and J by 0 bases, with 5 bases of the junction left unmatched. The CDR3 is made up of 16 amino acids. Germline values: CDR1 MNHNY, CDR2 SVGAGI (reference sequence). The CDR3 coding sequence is TGTGCCAGCAGTGCAGGACAGGGGGCGGTGAACACTGAAGCTTTCTTT. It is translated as CASSAGQGAVNTEAFF.

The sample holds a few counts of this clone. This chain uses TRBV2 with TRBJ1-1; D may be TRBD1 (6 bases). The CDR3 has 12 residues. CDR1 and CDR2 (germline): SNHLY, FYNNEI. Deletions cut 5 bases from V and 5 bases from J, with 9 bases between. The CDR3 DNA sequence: TGTGCCAGCAGTAACAGGGAGACTGAAGCTTTCTTT. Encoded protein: CASSNRETEAFF. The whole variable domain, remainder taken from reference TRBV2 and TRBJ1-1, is EPEVTQTPSHQVTQMGQEVILRCVPISNHLYFYWYRQILGQKVEFLVSFYNNEISEKSEIFDDQFSVERPDGSNFTLKIRSTKLEDSAMYFCASSNRETEAFFGQGTRLTVV.

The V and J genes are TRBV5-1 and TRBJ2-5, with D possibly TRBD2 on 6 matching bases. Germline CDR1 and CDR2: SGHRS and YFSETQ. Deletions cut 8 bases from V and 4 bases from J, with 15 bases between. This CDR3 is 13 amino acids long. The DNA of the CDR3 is TGCGCCAGGAACCGGGACTCCTTAGAGACCCAGTACTTC. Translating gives CARNRDSLETQYF. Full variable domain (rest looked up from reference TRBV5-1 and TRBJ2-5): KAGVTQTPRYLIKTRGQQVTLSCSPISGHRSVSWYQQTPGQGLQFLFEYFSETQRNKGNFPGRFSGRQFSNSRSEMNVSTLELGDSALYLCARNRDSLETQYFGPGTRLLVL.